This T cell receptor beta chain was sequenced during a study of T cell changes during pregnancy in multiple sclerosis. Method: immunoSEQ multiplex PCR; TCRdb's copy keeps in-frame clones and lacks some. The sample has roughly 67,000 clones; roughly nine tenths are singletons. The CDR3 has 15 amino acids. Germline values: CDR1 MNHEY, CDR2 SVGAGI. V gave up 6 bases and J gave up 8 bases; unmatched junction bases: 13. Material: peripheral blood, obtained in the second trimester of pregnancy. This receptor was identified in a female donor with multiple sclerosis, enrolled in a pregnancy study. This rearrangement joins TRBV6-5 to TRBJ1-2; 9 bases are shared with TRBD1. The CDR3 bases are TGTGCCAGCAGAAACGAGGACAGGGGAAAAAGAGGCTACACCTTC. It encodes CASRNEDRGKRGYTF.